The 32 T cell receptor beta chains reported below all come from one sample, sequenced in a study of control samples from healthy donors and cancer patients. The protocol was immunoSEQ multiplex PCR, while the TCRdb copy is restricted to in-frame clones and leaves out a portion. The sample yields about 130,000 clones, roughly 90% seen once. The sequenced material came from blood. These receptor sequences come from a man between 18 and 29 years old in good health.

This chain's CDR3 is CASTLLSDQPQHF. CDR3 nucleotides: TGTGCCAGCACCCTCCTATCTGATCAGCCCCAGCATTTT. V is TRBV2 and J is TRBJ1-5, with D hard to call. V lost 7 bases to trimming and J lost 5 bases, with 12 bases between them. The CDR3 has 13 amino acids. Germline lookup yields CDR1 SNHLY and CDR2 FYNNEI.

The V gene is TRBV6-5, the J gene TRBJ2-7; 11 bases match TRBD2. The CDR3 is 14 amino acids. The V segment lost 7 bases and the J segment 4 bases; nucleotides outside the gene matches: 6. Germline assignment: CDR1 MNHEY and CDR2 SVGAGI. The CDR3 protein is CASTRLAGLYEQYF. The CDR3 DNA sequence: TGTGCCAGCACCCGACTAGCGGGATTGTACGAGCAGTACTTC.

This chain joins TRBV19 and TRBJ1-4; 8 bases map to TRBD1. The germline gives CDR1 LNHDA, CDR2 SQIVND (reference sequence). The CDR3 runs to 14 residues. Germline trimming cut 7 bases from V and 7 bases from J; bases unmatched to any gene: 8. The CDR3 here is CASNSQGVAEKLFF. For the CDR3, the DNA is TGTGCCAGTAACTCACAGGGGGTCGCTGAAAAACTGTTTTTT.

The chain is built from TRBV18 and TRBJ2-1, with 10 bases identical to TRBD1. Germline trimming cut 3 bases from V and 0 bases from J; bases unmatched to any gene: 2. This CDR3 is built from 16 residues. Germline V gene lookup returns CDR1 KGHSH and CDR2 LQKENI. The CDR3 nucleotides are TGTGCCAGCTCACCGGGACAGGGGTTCTCCTACAATGAGCAGTTCTTC. Its translation is CASSPGQGFSYNEQFF.

The chain couples TRBV24-1 to TRBJ2-2; D perhaps matches TRBD1 (6 bases). V lost 5 bases to trimming and J lost 0 bases, with 9 bases between them. There are 15 residues in the CDR3. Germline CDR1 and CDR2: KGHDR and SFDVKD. CDR3 protein: CATSGTAPNTGELFF. The CDR3 region has the DNA TGTGCCACCAGTGGGACAGCCCCGAACACCGGGGAGCTGTTTTTT.

The chain combines TRBV12-5 with TRBJ1-2, with D hard to call. This CDR3 has 16 amino acids. CDR1 and CDR2 from the germline V gene are LGHNT and FRNRAP. V was shortened by 1 base and J by 3 bases, with 15 bases between the two germline ends. The CDR3 DNA follows: TGTGCTAGTGGTTTGGATCTCGATGAAAGGGACTATGGCTACACCTTC. This translates into CASGLDLDERDYGYTF.

The CDR3 coding sequence is TGCGCCAGCAGTCGGCAGTCGACTAGCCTATACACAGATACGCAGTATTTT. Translated: CASSRQSTSLYTDTQYF. The chain joins TRBV5-1 to TRBJ2-3; 7 nucleotides match TRBD2. There are 17 residues in the CDR3. CDR1 is SGHRS, CDR2 YFSETQ, per germline. Germline trimming cut 5 bases from V and 2 bases from J; bases unmatched to any gene: 14.

The J gene is TRBJ1-4, the V gene TRBV10-3; D might be TRBD1 (5 bases). Germline V gene lookup returns CDR1 ENHRY and CDR2 SYGVKD. Trimming stripped 6 bases from V and 12 bases from J, with 17 bases between. This CDR3 comprises 13 residues. DNA for the CDR3: TGTGCCATCAGACCCGGGACGGTGGAAGAACTGTTTTTT. Protein: CAIRPGTVEELFF.

This sequence joins TRBV5-1 and TRBJ2-1; D is possibly TRBD1 (6 bases). This CDR3 contains 14 residues. Germline assignment: CDR1 SGHRS and CDR2 YFSETQ. Trimming shortened V by 4 bases and J by 6 bases, and 14 bases separated the two germline ends. CDR3 sequence (DNA): TGCGCCAGCAGCCCCCTCGCAGGGGTCAATGAGCAGTTCTTC. Protein sequence: CASSPLAGVNEQFF. The complete variable domain, with remaining parts taken from reference TRBV5-1 and TRBJ2-1, reads KAGVTQTPRYLIKTRGQQVTLSCSPISGHRSVSWYQQTPGQGLQFLFEYFSETQRNKGNFPGRFSGRQFSNSRSEMNVSTLELGDSALYLCASSPLAGVNEQFFGPGTRLTVL.

DNA for the CDR3: TGTGCCAGCAGACAAGGCGCTAGCGGGCCAATTACCGGGGAGCTGTTTTTT. It yields the protein CASRQGASGPITGELFF. V is TRBV7-9 and J is TRBJ2-2, with 8 bases fitting TRBD2. CDR1 and CDR2 from the germline V gene are SEHNR and FQNEAQ (reference sequence). CDR3 length: 17 amino acids. With 6 bases clipped from V and 5 bases from J, the junction kept 14 bases outside the gene matches. Combining the CDR3 with reference TRBV7-9 and TRBJ2-2 gives the whole variable domain DTGVSQNPRHKITKRGQNVTFRCDPISEHNRLYWYRQTLGQGPEFLTYFQNEAQLEKSRLLSDRFSAERPKGSFSTLEIQRTEQGDSAMYLCASRQGASGPITGELFFGEGSRLTVL.

The chain uses TRBV21-1 and TRBJ1-5. TRBV21-1 is designated a pseudogene. This CDR3 is built from 15 residues. The CDR3 protein is CASSQTGGQNQPQHF. The CDR3 nucleotides are TGTGCCAGCAGCCAAACCGGGGGACAAAATCAGCCCCAGCATTTT.

The chain carries TRBV7-8 and TRBJ2-1; 11 nucleotides line up with TRBD2. CDR1 is SGHVS, CDR2 FQNEAQ, per germline. J lost 7 bases, V lost 4 bases, and 9 bases had no gene match. The CDR3 totals 16 residues. The CDR3 sequence: CASSYQGLAVKNEQFF. The DNA of the CDR3 is TGTGCCAGCAGCTACCAGGGACTAGCGGTGAAAAATGAGCAGTTCTTC.

The gene calls are TRBV3-1 (or the pseudogene TRBV3-2) and TRBJ1-5; TRBD1 is a possible D gene (5 bases). Germline V lookup: CDR1 LGHDT, CDR2 YNNKEL (reference sequence). V dropped 1 base and J dropped 9 bases, with 16 bases sitting between them. The CDR3 runs 15 residues. For the CDR3, the DNA is TGTGCCAGCAGCCAAGGAGACAGCGGTATAGGGCCCCAGCATTTT. Amino acids: CASSQGDSGIGPQHF.

A word on this clone: The sample contains more than one DNA sequence encoding this CDR3. The chain links TRBV4-1 to TRBJ1-5; D might be TRBD1 (6 bases). Between the trimmed V and J ends, which lost 0 bases and 4 bases, there was a span of 10 bases. CDR1 MGHRA and CDR2 YSYEKL come from the germline V gene. CDR3 length: 15 amino acids. The CDR3 region is CASSQDGQFNQPQHF. The CDR3 nucleotides read TGCGCCAGCAGCCAAGACGGACAGTTTAATCAGCCCCAGCATTTT.

J is TRBJ2-7 and V is TRBV5-1; 7 nucleotides align to TRBD1. Germline assignment: CDR1 SGHRS and CDR2 YFSETQ. The J segment lost 7 bases and the V segment lost 3 bases, leaving 13 bases of the junction unmatched. The CDR3 covers 15 residues. The CDR3 sequence: CASSWRPDRFREQYF. DNA of the CDR3: TGCGCCAGCAGCTGGCGTCCGGACAGGTTTAGGGAGCAGTACTTC.

A single count supports this clone. The V call is TRBV13, the J call TRBJ2-3; 13 positions match TRBD2. With V trimmed by 4 bases and J by 2 bases, 6 bases remained unmatched. Germline V lookup: CDR1 PRHDT, CDR2 FYEKMQ (reference sequence). This CDR3 is 17 amino acids long. CDR3 amino acids: CASSYIGLAGDTDTQYF. The CDR3 DNA sequence: TGTGCCAGCAGCTACATCGGACTAGCGGGAGACACAGATACGCAGTATTTT.

The chain is built from TRBV5-4 and TRBJ1-1; TRBD1 is a possible D gene (6 bases). This CDR3 has 16 amino acids. V lost 5 bases, J lost 1 base, and 18 bases lay in between. Germline V gene data show CDR1 as SGHNT and CDR2 as YYREEE (reference sequence). Here the CDR3 DNA reads TGTGCCAGCAGTATGACGGGGGGACAAAGGAACACTGAAGCTTTCTTT. Translated: CASSMTGGQRNTEAFF.

The chain has TRBV30 and TRBJ1-1; D might be TRBD1 (5 bases). The ends were cut back, 4 bases at V and 6 bases at J, with 12 bases in the middle. Looked up from germline, CDR1 is GTSNPN and CDR2 is SVGIG (reference sequence). CDR3 length: 12 amino acids. The CDR3 nucleotides are TGTGCCTGGAAGCGATGGGGACCTGAAGCTTTCTTT. Amino acids: CAWKRWGPEAFF. Complete variable domain (other parts from reference TRBV30 and TRBJ1-1): SQTIHQWPATLVQPVGSPLSLECTVEGTSNPNLYWYRQAAGRGLQLLFYSVGIGQISSEVPQNLSASRPQDRQFILSSKKLLLSDSGFYLCAWKRWGPEAFFGQGTRLTVV.

The J gene is TRBJ2-2, the V gene TRBV2; 7 bases align to TRBD1. The germline gives CDR1 SNHLY, CDR2 FYNNEI. The junction had 16 bases not matched to a gene; V was cut back by 2 bases and J by 7 bases. This CDR3 spans 18 amino acids. The CDR3 coding sequence is TGTGCCAGCAGTGAATCCACAGGGGACGACCCACTGGGCGGGGAGCTGTTTTTT. It encodes CASSESTGDDPLGGELFF.

This chain uses TRBV24-1 with TRBJ2-2; no clear D. Trimming took off 0 bases at V and 6 bases at J, with 25 bases between the two ends. Germline CDR1 KGHDR, CDR2 SFDVKD. CDR3 length equals 20 residues. CDR3 nucleotide sequence: TGTGCCACCAGTGATTTGCGAACCCCCCAGCGCACAGTCGTCGCCGGGGAGCTGTTTTTT. The encoded protein is CATSDLRTPQRTVVAGELFF.

This clone was observed a handful of times. The rearrangement joins TRBV2 to TRBJ1-1, with D unclear. CDR1 and CDR2 (germline): SNHLY, FYNNEI. CDR3 length equals 15 residues. V was shortened by 3 bases and J by 4 bases, with 15 bases between the two germline ends. This CDR3 reads CASSESTIRSTEAFF. CDR3 nucleotide sequence: TGTGCCAGCAGTGAGTCGACCATACGCAGCACTGAAGCTTTCTTT.

The chain links TRBV2 to TRBJ2-3, with 15 bases aligning to TRBD2. CDR3 size: 16 residues. The germline CDR1 and CDR2 sequences are SNHLY and FYNNEI. The ends lost 6 bases at V and 6 bases at J; junction bases unmatched: 7. CDR3 amino acids: CASRRGLAGGLDTQYF. Here the CDR3 DNA reads TGTGCCAGCAGGCGCGGACTAGCGGGAGGGTTGGATACGCAGTATTTT.

This sequence joins TRBV16 and TRBJ2-1; the match to TRBD1 covers 9 bases. The CDR3 extends over 14 amino acids. CDR1 KGHSY and CDR2 FQNENV come from the germline V gene. The trim removed 8 bases at V and 6 bases at J, leaving 8 bases unmatched. Here the CDR3 DNA reads TGTGCCAGCGGTGGGGACAGGGTGTCCAATGAGCAGTTCTTC. Protein product: CASGGDRVSNEQFF.

The genes are TRBV2 and TRBJ1-5; D possibly corresponds to TRBD1 (6 bases). V gave up 6 bases and J gave up 3 bases, with 18 bases separating them. Germline V CDR1 and CDR2: SNHLY, FYNNEI. This CDR3 region has 16 residues. Here the CDR3 reads CASRQGGQGLNQPQHF. The CDR3 DNA is TGTGCCAGCAGACAAGGGGGTCAGGGCCTCAATCAGCCCCAGCATTTT.

This rearrangement joins TRBV7-3 to TRBJ2-7; 8 nucleotides agree with TRBD2. The germline V gene has CDR1 SGHTA and CDR2 FQGTGA. Trimming at V came to 2 bases and at J to 1 base, leaving 4 bases not matched to a gene. The CDR3 runs 15 residues. CDR3 region: CASSLEAGGSYEQYF. In DNA, the CDR3 is TGTGCCAGCAGCTTAGAGGCGGGAGGTTCCTACGAGCAGTACTTC.

This clone was seen just once. The rearrangement joins TRBV19 to TRBJ2-3; 8 nucleotides agree with TRBD2. The CDR3 totals 15 residues. V dropped 4 bases and J dropped 1; count of bases not matched to a gene: 4. Germline CDR1 reads LNHDA; CDR2 reads SQIVND (reference sequence). CDR3 DNA sequence: TGTGCCAGTAGTAGAGCGGGAGTCGGCACAGATACGCAGTATTTT. It is translated as CASSRAGVGTDTQYF.

This clone showed up just once. The chain uses TRBV29-1 and TRBJ1-4; 10 bases are shared with TRBD1. The V segment lost 6 bases and the J segment 5 bases; nucleotides outside the gene matches: 6. The CDR3 runs 14 residues. Germline-derived CDR1 and CDR2 are SQVTM and ANQGSEA. In DNA form, the CDR3 reads TGCAGCGTGCGGGACAGGGGACCGAATGAAAAACTGTTTTTT. This sequence encodes CSVRDRGPNEKLFF.

The chain combines TRBV27 with TRBJ2-7; TRBD2 matches 12 bases. The CDR3 contains 17 residues. Germline CDR1 MNHEY, CDR2 SMNVEV (reference sequence). V trimming: 7 bases; J trimming: 7 bases; junction bases outside the gene matches: 17. The CDR3 DNA follows: TGTGCCAGCACCCCGGTAGGACTAGCGGGACGGTTGGGGGAGCAGTACTTC. This encodes CASTPVGLAGRLGEQYF.

The rearrangement links TRBV28 to TRBJ1-1; TRBD1 might be the D (5 bases). Germline CDR1 reads MDHEN; CDR2 reads SYDVKM. V was shortened by 6 bases and J by 6 bases, with 17 bases between the two germline ends. The CDR3 is 14 amino acids. The CDR3 spells CASSRRGGTPEAFF. CDR3 bases: TGTGCCAGCAGCCGTAGGGGCGGAACCCCTGAAGCTTTCTTT. Drawing the rest from reference TRBV28 and TRBJ1-1, the complete variable domain is DVKVTQSSRYLVKRTGEKVFLECVQDMDHENMFWYRQDPGLGLRLIYFSYDVKMKEKGDIPEGYSVSREKKERFSLILESASTNQTSMYLCASSRRGGTPEAFFGQGTRLTVV.

V gene TRBV24-1 combines with J gene TRBJ2-1; perhaps TRBD1 as D (6 bases). Trimming pared 3 bases from V and 4 bases from J, leaving 12 bases between. The CDR3 is 15 amino acids. The germline CDR1 and CDR2 sequences are KGHDR and SFDVKD. As DNA, the CDR3 is TGTGCCACCAGTGATCCTGGACAGATATACAATGAGCAGTTCTTC. This codes for CATSDPGQIYNEQFF.

The V gene is TRBV7-9, the J gene TRBJ2-7; D remains ambiguous. This CDR3 has 15 residues. From germline, CDR1 is SEHNR and CDR2 FQNEAQ (reference sequence). V lost 1 base and J lost 0, with 10 bases in between. The CDR3 nucleotides are TGTGCCAGCAGCTTAGTAGGAGATTCCTCCTACGAGCAGTACTTC. Encoded protein: CASSLVGDSSYEQYF.

The chain has TRBV30 and TRBJ2-1; 9 bases line up with TRBD1. The CDR3 is 15 amino acids. In germline, CDR1 is GTSNPN, CDR2 SVGIG (reference sequence). J gave up 5 bases and V 4 bases, and 9 bases lay outside the gene matches. CDR3 in amino acids: CAWTTGTGIHNEQFF. In DNA, the CDR3 is TGTGCCTGGACGACCGGGACAGGGATCCACAATGAGCAGTTCTTC.